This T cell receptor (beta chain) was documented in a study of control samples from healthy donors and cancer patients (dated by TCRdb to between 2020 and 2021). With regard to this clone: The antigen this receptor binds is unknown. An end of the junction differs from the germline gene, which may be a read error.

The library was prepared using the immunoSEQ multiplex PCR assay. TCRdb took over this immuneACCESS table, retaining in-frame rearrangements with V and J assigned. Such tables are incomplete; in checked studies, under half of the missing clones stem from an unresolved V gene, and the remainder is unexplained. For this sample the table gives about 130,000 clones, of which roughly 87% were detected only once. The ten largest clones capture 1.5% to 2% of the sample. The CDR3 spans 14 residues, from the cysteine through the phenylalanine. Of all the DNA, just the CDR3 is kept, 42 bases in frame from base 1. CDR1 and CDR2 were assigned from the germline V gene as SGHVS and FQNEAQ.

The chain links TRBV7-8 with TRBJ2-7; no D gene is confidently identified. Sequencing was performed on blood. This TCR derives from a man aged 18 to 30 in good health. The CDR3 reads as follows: CASSLETNSFEQYF. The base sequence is TGTGCCAGCAGCTTAGAGACCAATTCCTTCGAGCAGTACTTC.